The sequence of this T cell receptor beta chain was determined in a study of cytomegalovirus exposure and HLA in healthy donors. Concerning this clone: The target antigen is unknown.

Broader study findings: Highly shared sequence variants in one cluster were likely a sequencing artifact. Most sequenced TCRs were rare (though some public TCRs occurred in many donors).

The study ran its PCR with 60 Vbeta and 13 Jbeta primers. The authors' processing: Later reanalysis found about 78 million unique TCR beta chains, approximately 11 million of them shared. Assay: immunoSEQ multiplex PCR; the TCRdb copy retains only in-frame clones and omits some. V and J calls and clone size are given by that table; D and trimming were obtained from the DNA. The sample data list about 120,000 clones. Trimming removed 5 bases from V and 8 bases from J; junction bases left unmatched: 4. The germline V gene has CDR1 GTSNPN and CDR2 SVGIG (reference sequence). The CDR3 loop spans 11 amino acids.

The rearrangement uses TRBV30 and TRBJ1-2; TRBD1 matches 8 bases. Sequences were obtained from PBMCs. The TCR sequence derives from a middle-aged woman in good health and CMV-seropositive. CDR3 DNA: TGTGCCTGGTCCCAGGGGGCCGGCTACACCTTC. Translating it yields CAWSQGAGYTF. Combining the CDR3 with reference TRBV30 and TRBJ1-2 gives the whole variable domain SQTIHQWPATLVQPVGSPLSLECTVEGTSNPNLYWYRQAAGRGLQLLFYSVGIGQISSEVPQNLSASRPQDRQFILSSKKLLLSDSGFYLCAWSQGAGYTFGSGTRLTVV.